The entry below describes one T cell receptor beta chain. This specimen belongs to a study of blood T cell repertoires in COVID-19. Study information: T cells, B-cell-depleted T cells, or PBMCs provided the cDNA or gDNA that served as material.

Sequencing was performed with immunoSEQ multiplex PCR; in TCRdb, only in-frame clones are kept and a portion is missing. Of about 180,000 clones listed, more than 65% were seen once; the top ten hold 7% to 10%. The CDR3 contains 15 residues. The ends lost 3 bases at V and 1 base at J; junction bases unmatched: 2. The germline V gene encodes CDR1 SGHDN and CDR2 FVKESK. The sequence was obtained from a woman in her sixties or seventies with COVID-19, enrolled during active disease. The V call is TRBV14, the J call TRBJ1-3; TRBD1 aligns across 8 bases. Sequenced input: peripheral blood. CDR3 sequence reads: CASSHWTGSGNTIYF. CDR3 nucleotides: TGTGCCAGCAGCCATTGGACAGGGTCTGGAAACACCATATATTTT.